A selection of T cell receptor beta chains follows, all from one sample in a study of T cells expressing NK-cell markers. TCRdb reanalyzed the 5' RACE reads and collapses them to one entry per CDR3 protein, without DNA. The sample includes about 110,000 distinct CDR3 sequences. The source material was blood T cells: a sorted CD56 or NKG2C T cell subset, CD4+ or CD8+ T cells, or bulk PBMC T cells (not recorded which). The receptors originated from a woman between 18 and 70 years old in good health. Each CDR3 is given with its conserved first and last residue.

j_gene | v_gene | CDR3aa
TRBJ2-2 | TRBV15 | CATKRGLSGELFF
TRBJ1-5 | TRBV7-9 | CASSLANGGGNQPQHF
TRBJ2-5 | TRBV12-3/TRBV12-4 | CASSLQRPWETQYF
TRBJ2-1 | TRBV19 | CASRLAGESEQFF
TRBJ2-3 | TRBV29-1 | CSVVAGSGEQYF
TRBJ2-1 | TRBV27 | CASRKLAGGPGQFF
TRBJ1-2 | TRBV3-1 | CASSQIPAPWTDNYGYTF
TRBJ1-4 | TRBV7-9 | CASSFPRAREKLFF
TRBJ2-2 | TRBV7-9 | CAREDPRKNTGELFF
TRBJ1-5 | TRBV4-1 | CASSQVLHSNQPQHF
TRBJ2-5 | TRBV12-5 | CASGLVGTQYF